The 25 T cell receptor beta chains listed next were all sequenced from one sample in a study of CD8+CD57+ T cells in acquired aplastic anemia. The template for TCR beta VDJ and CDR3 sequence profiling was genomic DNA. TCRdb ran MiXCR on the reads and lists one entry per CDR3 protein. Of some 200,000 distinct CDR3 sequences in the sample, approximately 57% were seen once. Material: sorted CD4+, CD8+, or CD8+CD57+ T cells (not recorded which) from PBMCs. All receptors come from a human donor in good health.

CDR3 coding DNA: TGTGCCAGCAGTTTTTCAGGGACAGGGGAATCTAAAGCTTTCTTT. Translating gives CASSFSGTGESKAFF. The chain joins TRBV27 to TRBJ1-1; 10 bases are a match to TRBD1. CDR3 length: 15 amino acids. Germline CDR1 reads MNHEY; CDR2 reads SMNVEV (reference sequence). V shed 3 bases and J 9 bases; nucleotides not matched to a gene: 10.

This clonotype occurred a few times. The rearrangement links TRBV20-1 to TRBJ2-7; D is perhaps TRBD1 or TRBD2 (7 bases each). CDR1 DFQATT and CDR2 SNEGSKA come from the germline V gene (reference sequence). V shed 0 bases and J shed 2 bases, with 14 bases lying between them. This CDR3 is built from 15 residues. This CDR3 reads CSARDDRDYAYEQYF. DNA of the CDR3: TGCAGTGCTAGAGATGACAGGGACTACGCCTACGAGCAGTACTTC.

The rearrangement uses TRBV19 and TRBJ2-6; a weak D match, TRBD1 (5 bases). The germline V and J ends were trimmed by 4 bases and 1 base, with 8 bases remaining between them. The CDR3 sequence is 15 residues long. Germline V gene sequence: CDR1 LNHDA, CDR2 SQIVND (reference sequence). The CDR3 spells CASSTPGSGANVLTF. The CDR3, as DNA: TGTGCCAGTAGTACCCCAGGGTCTGGGGCCAACGTCCTGACTTTC.

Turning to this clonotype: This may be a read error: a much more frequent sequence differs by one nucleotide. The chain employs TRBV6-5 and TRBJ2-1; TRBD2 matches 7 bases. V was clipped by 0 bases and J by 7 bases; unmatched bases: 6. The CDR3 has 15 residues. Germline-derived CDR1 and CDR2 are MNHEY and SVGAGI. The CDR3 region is CASSYSRRAGNEQFF. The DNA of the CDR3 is TGTGCCAGCAGTTACTCCCGACGAGCGGGAAATGAGCAGTTCTTC.

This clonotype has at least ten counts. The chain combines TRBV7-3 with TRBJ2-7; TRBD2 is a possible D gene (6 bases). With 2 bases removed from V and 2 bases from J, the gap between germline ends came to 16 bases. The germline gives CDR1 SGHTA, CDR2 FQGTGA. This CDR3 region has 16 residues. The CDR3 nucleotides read TGTGCCAGCAGCTTAGGCACGGGCGGGGTTACCTACGAGCAGTACTTC. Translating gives CASSLGTGGVTYEQYF.

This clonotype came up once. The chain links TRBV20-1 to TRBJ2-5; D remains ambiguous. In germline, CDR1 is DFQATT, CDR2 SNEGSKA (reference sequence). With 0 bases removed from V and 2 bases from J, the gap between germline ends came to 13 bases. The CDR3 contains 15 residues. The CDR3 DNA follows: TGCAGTGCTAGAGATGGGCCAGCCGCTCAAGAGACCCAGTACTTC. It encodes CSARDGPAAQETQYF.

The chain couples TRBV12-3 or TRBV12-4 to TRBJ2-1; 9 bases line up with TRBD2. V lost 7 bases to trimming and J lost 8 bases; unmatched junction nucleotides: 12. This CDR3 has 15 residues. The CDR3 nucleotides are TGTGCCAGCACCCCGGGACTAGCAGATGTCGATGAGCAGTTCTTC. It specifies CASTPGLADVDEQFF.

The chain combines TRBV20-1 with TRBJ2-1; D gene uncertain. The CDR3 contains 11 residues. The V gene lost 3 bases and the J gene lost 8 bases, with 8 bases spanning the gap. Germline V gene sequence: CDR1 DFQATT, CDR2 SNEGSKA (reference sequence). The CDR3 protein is CSASWSDEQFF. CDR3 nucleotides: TGCAGTGCTAGCTGGTCAGATGAGCAGTTCTTC.

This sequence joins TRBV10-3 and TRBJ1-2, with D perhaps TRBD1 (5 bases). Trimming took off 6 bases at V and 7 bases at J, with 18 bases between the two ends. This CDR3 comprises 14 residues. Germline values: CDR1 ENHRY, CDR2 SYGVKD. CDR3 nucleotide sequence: TGTGCCATCAGCGGACTTGGCAGGGAGGGTGGCTACACCTTC. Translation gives CAISGLGREGGYTF.

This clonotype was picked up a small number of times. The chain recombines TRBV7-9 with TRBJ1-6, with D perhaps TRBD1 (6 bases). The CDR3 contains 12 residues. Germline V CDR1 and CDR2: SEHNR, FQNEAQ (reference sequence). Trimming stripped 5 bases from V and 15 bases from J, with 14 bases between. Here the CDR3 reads CASSLVGGDLHF. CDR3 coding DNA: TGTGCCAGCAGCCTTGTAGGGGGGGACCTCCACTTT.

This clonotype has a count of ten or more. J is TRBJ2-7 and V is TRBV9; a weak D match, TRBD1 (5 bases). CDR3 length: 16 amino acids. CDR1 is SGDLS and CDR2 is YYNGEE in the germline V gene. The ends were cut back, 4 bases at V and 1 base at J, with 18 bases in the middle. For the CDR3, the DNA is TGTGCCAGCAGCCCGACGGGCACGCAGGGATCCTACGAGCAGTACTTC. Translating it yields CASSPTGTQGSYEQYF.

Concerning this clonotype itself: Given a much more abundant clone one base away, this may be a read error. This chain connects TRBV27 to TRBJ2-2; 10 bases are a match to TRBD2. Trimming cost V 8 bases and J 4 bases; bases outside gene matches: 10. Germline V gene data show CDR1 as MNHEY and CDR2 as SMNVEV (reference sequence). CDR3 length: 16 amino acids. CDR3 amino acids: CASGPGLADLTGELFF. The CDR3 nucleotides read TGTGCCAGCGGCCCCGGACTAGCGGATCTCACCGGGGAGCTGTTTTTT.

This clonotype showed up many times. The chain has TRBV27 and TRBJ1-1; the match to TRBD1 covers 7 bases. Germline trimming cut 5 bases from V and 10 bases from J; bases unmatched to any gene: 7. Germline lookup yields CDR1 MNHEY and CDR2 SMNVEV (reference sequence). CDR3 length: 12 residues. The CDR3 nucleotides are TGTGCCAGCAGTCAGGGGGAGCTCCCAGCTTTCTTT. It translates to CASSQGELPAFF.

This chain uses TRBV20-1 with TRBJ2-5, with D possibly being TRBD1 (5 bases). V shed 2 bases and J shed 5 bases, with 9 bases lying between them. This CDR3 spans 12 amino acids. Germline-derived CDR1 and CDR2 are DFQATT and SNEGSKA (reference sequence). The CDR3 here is CSARLKGETQYF. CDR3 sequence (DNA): TGCAGTGCTAGACTAAAGGGGGAGACCCAGTACTTC.

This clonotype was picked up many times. The DNA of the CDR3 is TGTGCCAGCAGCTCGACTGGTGTAGGGGGCGGGGCCGGGGAGCTGTTTTTT. This codes for CASSSTGVGGGAGELFF. This chain connects TRBV7-8 to TRBJ2-2; D possibly corresponds to TRBD1 (7 bases). Germline V gives CDR1 SGHVS, CDR2 FQNEAQ. V lost 4 bases, J lost 6 bases, and 21 bases lay in between. The CDR3 has 17 amino acids.

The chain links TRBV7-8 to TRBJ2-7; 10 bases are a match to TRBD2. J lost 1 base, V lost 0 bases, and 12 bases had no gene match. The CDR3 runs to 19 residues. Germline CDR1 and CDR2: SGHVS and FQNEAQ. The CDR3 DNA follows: TGTGCCAGCAGCTTAGCGGCTAGCGGGGGCGAAACTCTTTCCTACGAGCAGTACTTC. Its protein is CASSLAASGGETLSYEQYF.

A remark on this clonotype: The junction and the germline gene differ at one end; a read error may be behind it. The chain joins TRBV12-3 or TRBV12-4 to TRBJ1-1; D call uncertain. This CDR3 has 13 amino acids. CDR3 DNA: TGTGCCAGCAGCCTCGGCCAAGTCGCTGGAGCTTCCTTT. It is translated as CASSLGQVAGASF.

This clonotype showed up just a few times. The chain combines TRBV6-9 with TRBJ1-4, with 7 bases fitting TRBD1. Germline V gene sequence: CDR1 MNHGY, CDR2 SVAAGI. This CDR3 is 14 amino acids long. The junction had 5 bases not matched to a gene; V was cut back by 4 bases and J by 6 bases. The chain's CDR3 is CASSFDRDHEKLFF. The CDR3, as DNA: TGTGCCAGCAGTTTTGACAGGGACCATGAAAAACTGTTTTTT.

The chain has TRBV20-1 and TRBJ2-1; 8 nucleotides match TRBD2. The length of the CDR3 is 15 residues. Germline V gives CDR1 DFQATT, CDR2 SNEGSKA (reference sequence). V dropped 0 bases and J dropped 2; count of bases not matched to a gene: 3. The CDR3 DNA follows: TGCAGTGCTAGAGAAACGGGGGGGCCCTACAATGAGCAGTTCTTC. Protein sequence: CSARETGGPYNEQFF.

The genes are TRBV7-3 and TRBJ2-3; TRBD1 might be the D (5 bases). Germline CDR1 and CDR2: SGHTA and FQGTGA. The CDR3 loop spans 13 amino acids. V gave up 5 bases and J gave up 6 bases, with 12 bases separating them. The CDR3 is CASSPPSGDTQYF. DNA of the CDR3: TGTGCCAGCAGCCCCCCCTCAGGGGATACGCAGTATTTT.

The CDR3 bases are TGTGCCAGCAGCCTAAGCGGTACCTACAATGAGCAGTATTTT. Its protein is CASSLSGTYNEQYF. The V and J genes are TRBV7-3 and TRBJ2-3, with D possibly matching TRBD2 (5 bases). V was cut by 5 bases and J by 11 bases, with 20 bases left in between. There are 14 residues in the CDR3. The germline gives CDR1 SGHTA, CDR2 FQGTGA.

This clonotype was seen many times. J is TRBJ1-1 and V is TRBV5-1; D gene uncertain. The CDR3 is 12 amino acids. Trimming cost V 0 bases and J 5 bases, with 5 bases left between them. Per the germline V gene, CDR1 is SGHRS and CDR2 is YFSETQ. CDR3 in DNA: TGCGCCAGCAGCTTGGTGGAAACTGAAGCTTTCTTT. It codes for CASSLVETEAFF.

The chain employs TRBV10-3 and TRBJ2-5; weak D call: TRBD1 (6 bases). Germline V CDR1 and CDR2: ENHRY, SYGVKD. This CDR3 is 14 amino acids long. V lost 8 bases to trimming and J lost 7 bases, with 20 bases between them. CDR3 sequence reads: CAIGWDNDLATQYF. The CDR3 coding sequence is TGTGCCATCGGGTGGGACAACGACCTGGCGACCCAGTACTTC.

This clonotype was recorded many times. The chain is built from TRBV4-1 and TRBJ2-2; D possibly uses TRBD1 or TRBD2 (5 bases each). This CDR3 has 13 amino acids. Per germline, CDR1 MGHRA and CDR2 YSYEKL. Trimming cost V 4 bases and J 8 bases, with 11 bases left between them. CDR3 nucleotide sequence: TGCGCCAGCAGCCCGAGTGGGGGAGGGGAGCTGTTTTTT. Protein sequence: CASSPSGGGELFF.

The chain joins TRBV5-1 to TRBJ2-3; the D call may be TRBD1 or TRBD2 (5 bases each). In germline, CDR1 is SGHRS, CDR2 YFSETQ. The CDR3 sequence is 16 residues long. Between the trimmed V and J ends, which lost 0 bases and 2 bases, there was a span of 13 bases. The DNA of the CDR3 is TGCGCCAGCAGCTTGGGTAGGGACGCATACACAGATACGCAGTATTTT. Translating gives CASSLGRDAYTDTQYF.